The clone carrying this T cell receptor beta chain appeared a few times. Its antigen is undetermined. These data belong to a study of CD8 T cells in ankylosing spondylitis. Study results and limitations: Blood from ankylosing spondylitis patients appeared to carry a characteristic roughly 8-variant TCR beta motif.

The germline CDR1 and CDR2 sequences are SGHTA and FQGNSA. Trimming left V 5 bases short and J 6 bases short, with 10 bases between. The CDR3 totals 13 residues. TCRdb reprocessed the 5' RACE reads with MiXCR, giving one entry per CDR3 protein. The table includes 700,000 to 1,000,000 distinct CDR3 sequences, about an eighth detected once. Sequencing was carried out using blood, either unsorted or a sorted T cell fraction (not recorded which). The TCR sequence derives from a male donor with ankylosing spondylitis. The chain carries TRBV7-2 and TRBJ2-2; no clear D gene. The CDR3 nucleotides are TGTGCCAGCAGCCGGCGAACGGCCGGGGAGCTGTTTTTT. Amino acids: CASSRRTAGELFF.